This TCR beta chain was sequenced in a study of identical twins. Findings and limits, study-wide: For monozygotic twins, models underestimated out-of-frame TCR alpha sharing.

There are many counts of this clonotype. The antigen is not known. TCRdb re-analysed the 5' RACE reads in MiXCR, keeping a single row per CDR3 protein. The data show a few hundred thousand distinct CDR3 sequences, with around an eighth seen just once and approximately 0.98% held by the top ten. Looked up from germline, CDR1 is MNHEY and CDR2 is SVGAGI. V lost 6 bases, J lost 2 bases, and 7 bases lay in between. The CDR3 spans 12 residues. These sequences were also reported in another study, on yellow fever vaccine responses in identical twins. Turning to that study: Convergence reportedly seemed to mark part of the twins' vaccine T cell response, with personalization marking the rest.

This chain uses TRBV6-5 with TRBJ1-2; D is ambiguous. Sequences were obtained from CD4+ T cells sorted from blood. The sequence was obtained from a woman aged 18-29 years in good health. The CDR3 reads CASSPENYGYTF. The CDR3 DNA reads TGTGCCAGCAGCCCTGAGAACTATGGCTACACCTTC.